This passage covers 14 T cell receptor beta chains from one sample sequenced in a study of blood T cell repertoires in COVID-19. The assay was immunoSEQ multiplex PCR, and TCRdb's table has in-frame clones only and misses some. The sample contains 340,000 or so clones, 83% of which appear only once. The specimen was peripheral blood. These receptors were collected from a man aged 25-45 years with active or convalescent COVID-19.

This clone was counted only a few times. The chain joins TRBV28 to TRBJ2-7, with D tentatively TRBD2 (5 bases). CDR1 is MDHEN, CDR2 SYDVKM, per germline. CDR3 length: 12 amino acids. V was shortened by 10 bases and J by 3 bases, with 13 bases between the two germline ends. CDR3 amino acids: CAIRGLGYEQYF. The CDR3 DNA reads TGTGCCATACGCGGGCTGGGCTACGAGCAGTACTTC.

With respect to this clone: One junction end disagrees with the germline gene, perhaps due to a read error. The chain is built from TRBV19 and TRBJ1-5; tentative D call: TRBD1 (5 bases). The CDR3 has 14 amino acids. Germline values: CDR1 LNHDA, CDR2 SQIVND (reference sequence). This CDR3 is CASTVGRGSQPQHF. The CDR3 nucleotides read TGTGCTAGTACGGTGGGACGGGGGTCTCAGCCCCAGCATTTT.

This rearrangement joins TRBV20-1 to TRBJ2-1; D not resolved. Germline assignment: CDR1 DFQATT and CDR2 SNEGSKA (reference sequence). The CDR3 is 11 amino acids. V was pared by 3 bases and J by 7 bases, with 7 bases between. The CDR3 spells CSARVRNEQFF. The CDR3 DNA follows: TGCAGTGCTAGGGTCAGAAATGAGCAGTTCTTC.

This clone has a single count. V is TRBV14 and J is TRBJ2-2, with D unresolved. The V gene lost 1 base and the J gene lost 4 bases, with 7 bases spanning the gap. Germline loops: CDR1 SGHDN, CDR2 FVKESK. This CDR3 is 14 amino acids long. The CDR3 DNA sequence: TGTGCCAGCAGCCAAGTCTTCGTCACCGGGGAGCTGTTTTTT. As protein: CASSQVFVTGELFF.

The chain is built from TRBV3-1 (or the pseudogene TRBV3-2) and TRBJ2-1; TRBD2 agrees at 10 bases. This CDR3 is 15 amino acids long. With 7 bases clipped from V and 5 bases from J, the junction kept 8 bases outside the gene matches. Germline lookup yields CDR1 LGHDT and CDR2 YNNKEL (reference sequence). The CDR3 nucleotides are TGTGCCAGCATGACACTAGCGGGACCTCACAATGAGCAGTTCTTC. Protein product: CASMTLAGPHNEQFF.

The rearrangement uses TRBV19 and TRBJ1-2; 10 bases are shared with TRBD1. CDR1 and CDR2 from the germline V gene are LNHDA and SQIVND (reference sequence). J lost 0 bases, V lost 4 bases, and 11 bases had no gene match. The CDR3 sequence is 18 residues long. The CDR3 DNA reads TGTGCCAGTAGTAGCGGCCTATGGGGACAGGGGACTAACTATGGCTACACCTTC. Translated: CASSSGLWGQGTNYGYTF.

This rearrangement joins TRBV19 to TRBJ2-1; TRBD2 aligns across 12 bases. Trimming at V came to 5 bases and at J to 7 bases, leaving 6 bases not matched to a gene. This CDR3 comprises 15 residues. Germline V gene sequence: CDR1 LNHDA, CDR2 SQIVND (reference sequence). CDR3: CASSSSGGARNEQFF. The CDR3 DNA sequence: TGTGCCAGTAGTTCTAGCGGGGGGGCCAGGAATGAGCAGTTCTTC.

The CDR3 DNA is TGTGCCAGCAGCTCAAAACAGGGGGCGAAGTTCTTC. This codes for CASSSKQGAKFF. The chain uses TRBV7-2 and TRBJ2-1; TRBD1 agrees at 9 bases. V trimming: 4 bases; J trimming: 14 bases; junction bases outside the gene matches: 6. The CDR3 runs 12 residues. Germline values: CDR1 SGHTA, CDR2 FQGNSA. Looking up the rest from reference TRBV7-2 and TRBJ2-1 gives the full variable domain: GAGVSQSPSNKVTEKGKDVELRCDPISGHTALYWYRQSLGQGLEFLIYFQGNSAPDKSGLPSDRFSAERTGGSVSTLTIQRTQQEDSAVYLCASSSKQGAKFFGPGTRLTVL.

The chain employs TRBV27 and TRBJ1-5; the D is unclear. V lost 2 bases and J lost 10, with 12 bases in between. The germline V gene has CDR1 MNHEY and CDR2 SMNVEV (reference sequence). The CDR3 length is 13 residues. Here the CDR3 DNA reads TGTGCCAGCAGTTTAACATCCGTCAGACCCCAGCATTTT. Protein product: CASSLTSVRPQHF.

The genes are TRBV5-1 and TRBJ2-6, with 9 bases lining up with TRBD1. Trimming took 6 bases from V and 0 from J; bases not matched to a gene: 1. The CDR3 length is 15 residues. Per the germline V gene, CDR1 is SGHRS and CDR2 is YFSETQ. CDR3 bases: TGCGCCAGCAACAGGGGGCCCTCTGGGGCCAACGTCCTGACTTTC. Its translation: CASNRGPSGANVLTF.

This clone was detected a few times. The chain combines TRBV28 with TRBJ2-7, with TRBD2 matching 7 bases. The CDR3 covers 13 residues. After removal of 5 bases from V and 1 base from J, the junction contained 2 bases not matched to a gene. Looked up from germline, CDR1 is MDHEN and CDR2 is SYDVKM. The CDR3 loop reads CASSVGGSYEQYF. The CDR3 region has the DNA TGTGCCAGCAGTGTGGGGGGGTCCTACGAGCAGTACTTC.

The gene calls are TRBV19 and TRBJ1-5, with 7 bases lining up with TRBD1. The J segment lost 2 bases and the V segment lost 1 base, leaving 11 bases of the junction unmatched. Germline CDR1 LNHDA, CDR2 SQIVND (reference sequence). The CDR3 runs to 18 residues. For the CDR3, the DNA is TGTGCCAGTAGTATAGGGGGGTCAGGGGGAGTCGGCAATCAGCCCCAGCATTTT. Its protein is CASSIGGSGGVGNQPQHF.

Written as DNA, the CDR3 is TGTGCCAGTAGCAGTCCGGGACTAGCGGGGGGAAATGAGCAGTTCTTC. Protein product: CASSSPGLAGGNEQFF. The chain has TRBV19 and TRBJ2-1; 15 bases are a match to TRBD2. This CDR3 spans 16 amino acids. CDR1 LNHDA and CDR2 SQIVND come from the germline V gene (reference sequence). Trimming took 6 bases from V and 7 from J; bases not matched to a gene: 7.

This chain uses TRBV14 with TRBJ1-2, with D unclear. Per germline, CDR1 SGHDN and CDR2 FVKESK. V lost 3 bases and J lost 7, with 9 bases in between. This CDR3 spans 12 amino acids. The CDR3 coding sequence is TGTGCCAGCAGCCACCGGTTGGTTGGCTACACCTTC. Amino acids: CASSHRLVGYTF.